The 21 T cell receptor beta chains presented below share a single source sample, sequenced in a study of T cell repertoires and Cas9 in healthy adults. Repertoires were generated with immunoSEQ multiplex PCR, while TCRdb's copy carries only in-frame clones and drops some. The table shows tens of thousands of clones, with around 92% occurring only once. The sequenced sample was CD4+ effector T cells (CD127+, CD25-, CD137-, CD154-) from PBMCs; culture status not recorded. The receptors come from a human donor in good health.

The CDR3 loop reads CASSIQGSETQYF. Here the CDR3 DNA reads TGTGCCAGTAGTATACAGGGGTCGGAGACCCAGTACTTC. This chain links TRBV19 with TRBJ2-5, with D possibly matching TRBD1 (6 bases). Per the germline V gene, CDR1 is LNHDA and CDR2 is SQIVND (reference sequence). V was shortened by 2 bases and J by 5 bases, with 9 bases between the two germline ends. CDR3 size: 13 residues.

The genes are TRBV9 and TRBJ2-4, with 10 bases identical to TRBD2. J lost 7 bases, V lost 3 bases, and 7 bases had no gene match. This CDR3 contains 15 residues. Germline CDR1 is SGDLS and CDR2 is YYNGEE. As DNA, the CDR3 is TGTGCCAGCAGCGCAGTAGCGGGAGGAGCTAACATTCAGTACTTC. This codes for CASSAVAGGANIQYF.

This chain links TRBV5-1 with TRBJ2-4, with D unclear. The CDR3 covers 16 residues. Germline lookup yields CDR1 SGHRS and CDR2 YFSETQ. V lost 0 bases, J lost 1 base, and 11 bases lay in between. The CDR3 here is CASSLVSGLAKNIQYF. Here the CDR3 DNA reads TGCGCCAGCAGCTTGGTGTCAGGTCTGGCCAAAAACATTCAGTACTTC.

CDR3 DNA sequence: TGTGCCAGCTCCGGGACAGGAATCGGTAATTCACCCCTCCACTTT. Translation gives CASSGTGIGNSPLHF. The rearrangement joins TRBV28 to TRBJ1-6, with 8 positions matching TRBD1. Germline V gene sequence: CDR1 MDHEN, CDR2 SYDVKM. V shed 8 bases, J shed 6 bases, and the junction held 9 bases outside the gene matches. The CDR3 runs 15 residues. Supplemented by reference TRBV28 and TRBJ1-6, the full variable domain reads DVKVTQSSRYLVKRTGEKVFLECVQDMDHENMFWYRQDPGLGLRLIYFSYDVKMKEKGDIPEGYSVSREKKERFSLILESASTNQTSMYLCASSGTGIGNSPLHFGNGTRLTVT.

The V and J genes are TRBV9 and TRBJ1-4; no definite D call. Trimming took 0 bases from V and 8 from J, leaving 11 bases between them. The length of the CDR3 is 14 residues. Germline values: CDR1 SGDLS, CDR2 YYNGEE. DNA of the CDR3: TGTGCCAGCAGCGTAGAGAGCGACGGCGAAAAACTGTTTTTT. Translating it yields CASSVESDGEKLFF. Based on the CDR3 plus reference TRBV9 and TRBJ1-4, the full variable domain is DSGVTQTPKHLITATGQRVTLRCSPRSGDLSVYWYQQSLDQGLQFLIQYYNGEERAKGNILERFSAQQFPDLHSELNLSSLELGDSALYFCASSVESDGEKLFFGSGTQLSVL.

The chain is built from TRBV11-2 and TRBJ1-2, with 8 bases lining up with TRBD1. V gave up 5 bases and J gave up 4 bases; unmatched junction bases: 3. The CDR3 is 13 amino acids. CDR1 and CDR2 from the germline V gene are SGHAT and FQNNGV. The CDR3 DNA is TGTGCCAGCAGCCAAGACAGGGGCTATGGCTACACCTTC. Its protein product is CASSQDRGYGYTF.

The table lists this clone with a count of one. The chain uses TRBV6-6 and TRBJ1-2; TRBD1 aligns across 8 bases. Germline V gene sequence: CDR1 MNHNY, CDR2 SVGAGI (reference sequence). The CDR3 contains 15 residues. Trimming removed 5 bases from V and 4 bases from J; junction bases left unmatched: 9. CDR3 residues: CASSGQGRRGYGYTF. CDR3 sequence (DNA): TGTGCCAGCAGTGGACAGGGACGTCGCGGCTATGGCTACACCTTC.

The table lists this clone with a few counts. The V gene is TRBV2, the J gene TRBJ2-1, with 8 bases matching TRBD1. The junction had 4 bases not matched to a gene; V was cut back by 9 bases and J by 0 bases. In germline, CDR1 is SNHLY, CDR2 FYNNEI. The length of the CDR3 is 14 residues. CDR3 DNA sequence: TGTGCCAGTTTTACAGGGGGCTCCTACAATGAGCAGTTCTTC. Its translation: CASFTGGSYNEQFF.

The chain links TRBV28 to TRBJ2-1; 13 bases align to TRBD2. CDR3 length: 18 residues. Trimming removed 5 bases from V and 5 bases from J; junction bases left unmatched: 12. Germline V gives CDR1 MDHEN, CDR2 SYDVKM. The CDR3 sequence is CASSPGLAGKRGNNEQFF. The CDR3 coding sequence is TGTGCCAGCAGTCCGGGACTAGCGGGGAAAAGAGGGAACAATGAGCAGTTCTTC.

This clone was seen once. This sequence joins TRBV28 and TRBJ1-2; D is unresolved. From germline, CDR1 is MDHEN and CDR2 SYDVKM. The CDR3 spans 12 residues. The V and J ends lost 3 bases and 7 bases respectively, with 9 bases between them. CDR3 bases: TGTGCCAGCAGTTTTCGGTGGGGTGGCTACACCTTC. Translation gives CASSFRWGGYTF.

On this clone: The same CDR3 arises from other DNA sequences in this sample as well. The chain couples TRBV30 to TRBJ1-5; a possible D gene is TRBD1 (5 bases). The CDR3 is made up of 14 amino acids. CDR1 and CDR2 (germline): GTSNPN, SVGIG (reference sequence). Trimming stripped 5 bases from V and 1 base from J, with 12 bases between. CDR3: CAWGLGPSNQPQHF. CDR3 nucleotides: TGTGCCTGGGGGCTGGGGCCCAGCAATCAGCCCCAGCATTTT.

The CDR3 is CATYHRTSYEQYF. CDR3 in DNA: TGTGCCACATACCACAGGACCTCCTACGAGCAGTACTTC. The rearrangement links TRBV6-1 to TRBJ2-7; TRBD1 is a possible D gene (5 bases). V dropped 10 bases and J dropped 0 bases, with 13 bases sitting between them. The CDR3 length is 13 residues. Germline CDR1 is MNHNS and CDR2 is SASEGT.

This clone has just a few counts. The chain employs TRBV21-1 and TRBJ1-3; the table names TRBD1, a call not compared with the DNA. TRBV21-1 is marked as a pseudogene. The CDR3 sequence is 15 residues long. The CDR3 loop reads CASSGLQHARNTIYF. The CDR3 DNA sequence: TGTGCCAGCAGTGGGCTACAACACGCACGAAACACCATATATTTT.

This sequence joins TRBV15 and TRBJ2-1, with D perhaps TRBD1 or TRBD2 (6 bases each). Germline assignment: CDR1 LNHNV and CDR2 YYDKDF (reference sequence). V lost 0 bases, J lost 9 bases, and 18 bases lay in between. The CDR3 is made up of 16 amino acids. The CDR3 sequence is CATSRDKGVQGGEQFF. The CDR3 DNA is TGTGCCACCAGCAGAGATAAGGGGGTCCAGGGAGGTGAGCAGTTCTTC.

The rearrangement links TRBV2 to TRBJ2-3; no clear D. The CDR3 runs 13 residues. Germline loops: CDR1 SNHLY, CDR2 FYNNEI. Trimming took 6 bases from V and 2 from J, leaving 9 bases between them. CDR3 loop: CASSPPFTDTQYF. CDR3 bases: TGTGCCAGCAGCCCTCCTTTCACAGATACGCAGTATTTT.

This clone is a singleton in its sample. In nucleotides, the CDR3 is TGTGCCAGCAGTCGAAGTCTAGCGGGGGTTAGGACAGATACGCAGTATTTT. Its protein is CASSRSLAGVRTDTQYF. The chain couples TRBV7-9 to TRBJ2-3; TRBD2 agrees at 10 bases. The CDR3 has 17 amino acids. V was clipped by 6 bases and J by 3 bases; unmatched bases: 12. Germline CDR1 is SEHNR and CDR2 is FQNEAQ (reference sequence). Complete variable domain (other parts from reference TRBV7-9 and TRBJ2-3): DTGVSQNPRHKITKRGQNVTFRCDPISEHNRLYWYRQTLGQGPEFLTYFQNEAQLEKSRLLSDRFSAERPKGSFSTLEIQRTEQGDSAMYLCASSRSLAGVRTDTQYFGPGTRLTVL.

The V gene is TRBV5-1, the J gene TRBJ2-1; 16 bases are shared with TRBD2. The CDR3 is 16 amino acids. The ends lost 5 bases at V and 9 bases at J; junction bases unmatched: 8. Germline V lookup: CDR1 SGHRS, CDR2 YFSETQ. The CDR3 sequence: CASSILGTSGRGEQFF. The CDR3 DNA follows: TGCGCCAGCAGTATACTCGGGACTAGCGGGAGGGGTGAGCAGTTCTTC.

The V and J genes are TRBV4-3 and TRBJ1-5; 7 nucleotides line up with TRBD1. There are 15 residues in the CDR3. Germline assignment: CDR1 LGHNA and CDR2 YSLEER. V lost 0 bases and J lost 6; bases outside the gene matches: 5. CDR3 nucleotide sequence: TGCGCCAGCAGCCAAGACTACAGGGGCAGTCAGCCCCAGCATTTT. Protein product: CASSQDYRGSQPQHF.

The chain couples TRBV7-9 to TRBJ1-2, with a tentative D call TRBD1 (5 bases). This CDR3 is 15 amino acids long. Germline values: CDR1 SEHNR, CDR2 FQNEAQ (reference sequence). V was clipped by 5 bases and J by 7 bases, with 20 bases between them. For the CDR3, the DNA is TGTGCCAGCAGCGAGGGGCCGGAATCCGTCTCTGGCTACACCTTC. It translates to CASSEGPESVSGYTF.

V and J are TRBV11-1 and TRBJ2-7; no clear D. The CDR3 is made up of 14 amino acids. V was pared by 5 bases and J by 7 bases, with 18 bases between. Germline V gene data show CDR1 as SGHAT and CDR2 as FQDESV (reference sequence). In DNA, the CDR3 is TGTGCCAGCAGCCATGATAGCTCGTCGAATGAGCAGTACGTC. It translates to CASSHDSSSNEQYV.

Worth noting for this clone: Other DNA sequences of this sample code for an identical CDR3. This chain joins TRBV5-1 and TRBJ2-7; 8 nucleotides line up with TRBD2. This CDR3 comprises 15 residues. The trim removed 8 bases at V and 5 bases at J, leaving 15 bases unmatched. CDR1 is SGHRS, CDR2 YFSETQ, per germline. In nucleotides, the CDR3 is TGCGCCAGTAGCGGGGCGGTTAACAGGGATAACGAGCAGTACTTC. This codes for CASSGAVNRDNEQYF. The entire variable domain, with the rest obtained from reference TRBV5-1 and TRBJ2-7, is as follows: KAGVTQTPRYLIKTRGQQVTLSCSPISGHRSVSWYQQTPGQGLQFLFEYFSETQRNKGNFPGRFSGRQFSNSRSEMNVSTLELGDSALYLCASSGAVNRDNEQYFGPGTRLTVT.